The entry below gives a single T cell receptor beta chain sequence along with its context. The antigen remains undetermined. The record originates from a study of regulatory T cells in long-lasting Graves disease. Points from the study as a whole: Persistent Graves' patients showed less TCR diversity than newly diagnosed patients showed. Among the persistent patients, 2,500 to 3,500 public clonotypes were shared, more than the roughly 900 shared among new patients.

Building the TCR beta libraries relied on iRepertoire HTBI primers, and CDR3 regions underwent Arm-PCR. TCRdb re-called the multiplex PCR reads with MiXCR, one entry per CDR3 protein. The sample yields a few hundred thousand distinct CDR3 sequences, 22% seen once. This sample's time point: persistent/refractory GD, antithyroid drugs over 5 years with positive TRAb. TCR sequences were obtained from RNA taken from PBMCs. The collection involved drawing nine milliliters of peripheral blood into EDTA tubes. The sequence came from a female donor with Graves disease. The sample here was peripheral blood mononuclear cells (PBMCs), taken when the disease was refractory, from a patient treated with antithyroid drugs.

This CDR3 is CASSLTSSDRSEQYF. Here the CDR3 DNA reads TGTGCCAGCAGCTTGACCTCTTCCGACCGCAGCGAGCAGTACTTC. J is TRBJ2-7 and V is TRBV7-2, with D hard to call. Deletions cut 3 bases from V and 6 bases from J, with 18 bases between. This CDR3 is 15 amino acids long. Germline values: CDR1 SGHTA, CDR2 FQGNSA.